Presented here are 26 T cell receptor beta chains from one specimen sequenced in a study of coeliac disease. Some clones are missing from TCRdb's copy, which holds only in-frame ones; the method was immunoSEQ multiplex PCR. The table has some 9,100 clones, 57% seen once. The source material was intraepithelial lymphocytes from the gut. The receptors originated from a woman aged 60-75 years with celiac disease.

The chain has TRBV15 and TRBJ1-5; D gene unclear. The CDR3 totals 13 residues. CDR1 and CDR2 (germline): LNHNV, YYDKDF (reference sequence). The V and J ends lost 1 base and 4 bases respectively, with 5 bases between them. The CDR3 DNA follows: TGTGCCACCAGCAGAGGCGCTAATCAGCCCCAGCATTTT. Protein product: CATSRGANQPQHF.

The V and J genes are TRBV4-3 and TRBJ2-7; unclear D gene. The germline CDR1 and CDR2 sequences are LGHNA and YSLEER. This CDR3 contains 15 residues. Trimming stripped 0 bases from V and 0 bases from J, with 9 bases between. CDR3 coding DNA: TGCGCCAGCAGCCAAGAGGGCCAGGACTCCTACGAGCAGTACTTC. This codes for CASSQEGQDSYEQYF.

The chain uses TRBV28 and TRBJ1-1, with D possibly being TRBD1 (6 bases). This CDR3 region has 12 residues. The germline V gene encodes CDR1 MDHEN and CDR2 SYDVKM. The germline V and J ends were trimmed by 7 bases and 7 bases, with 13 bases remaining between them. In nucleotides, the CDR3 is TGTGCCAGCATCGCGGACAGCCTTGAAGCTTTCTTT. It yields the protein CASIADSLEAFF.

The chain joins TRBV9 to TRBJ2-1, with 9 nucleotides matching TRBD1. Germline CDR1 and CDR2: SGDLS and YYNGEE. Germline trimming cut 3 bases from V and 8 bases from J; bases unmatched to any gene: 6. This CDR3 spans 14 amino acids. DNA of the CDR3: TGTGCCAGCAGCGGCCGGGACAGGGCCCATGAGCAGTTCTTC. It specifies CASSGRDRAHEQFF.

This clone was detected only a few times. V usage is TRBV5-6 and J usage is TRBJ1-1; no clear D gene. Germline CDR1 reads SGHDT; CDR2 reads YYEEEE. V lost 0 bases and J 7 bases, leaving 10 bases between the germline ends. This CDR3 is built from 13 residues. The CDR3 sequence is CASSLGSGNEAFF. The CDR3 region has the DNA TGTGCCAGCAGCTTGGGTAGTGGTAATGAAGCTTTCTTT.

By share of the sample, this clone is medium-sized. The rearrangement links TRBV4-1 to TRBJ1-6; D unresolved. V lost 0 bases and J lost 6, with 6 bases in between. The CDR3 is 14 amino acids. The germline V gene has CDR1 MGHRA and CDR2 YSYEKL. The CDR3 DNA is TGCGCCAGCAGCCAAGAAGACATTAATTCACCCCTCCACTTT. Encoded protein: CASSQEDINSPLHF.

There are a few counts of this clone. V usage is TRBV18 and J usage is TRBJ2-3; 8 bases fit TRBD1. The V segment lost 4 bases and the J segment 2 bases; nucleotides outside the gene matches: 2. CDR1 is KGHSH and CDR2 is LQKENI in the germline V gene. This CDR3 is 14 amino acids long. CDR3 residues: CASSLTGVTDTQYF. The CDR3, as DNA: TGTGCCAGCTCACTGACAGGGGTCACAGATACGCAGTATTTT.

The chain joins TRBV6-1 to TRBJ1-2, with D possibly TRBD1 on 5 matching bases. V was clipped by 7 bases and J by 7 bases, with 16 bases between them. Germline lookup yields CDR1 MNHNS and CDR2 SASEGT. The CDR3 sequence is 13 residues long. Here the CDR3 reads CASTFSGKGGYTF. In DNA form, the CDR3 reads TGTGCCAGCACCTTCTCAGGGAAGGGTGGCTACACCTTC.

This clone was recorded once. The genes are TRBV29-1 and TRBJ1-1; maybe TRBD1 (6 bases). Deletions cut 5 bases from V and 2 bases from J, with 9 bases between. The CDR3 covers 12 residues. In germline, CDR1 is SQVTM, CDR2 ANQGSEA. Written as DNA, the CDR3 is TGCAGCGTTCCGGACAGCAACACTGAAGCTTTCTTT. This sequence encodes CSVPDSNTEAFF.

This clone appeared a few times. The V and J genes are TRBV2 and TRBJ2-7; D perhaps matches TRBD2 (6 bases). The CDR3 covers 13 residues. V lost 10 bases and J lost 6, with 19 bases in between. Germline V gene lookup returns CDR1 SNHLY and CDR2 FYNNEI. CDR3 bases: TGTGCCACCCGGGAGCCCTCCTCGCGCGAGCAGTACTTC. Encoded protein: CATREPSSREQYF.

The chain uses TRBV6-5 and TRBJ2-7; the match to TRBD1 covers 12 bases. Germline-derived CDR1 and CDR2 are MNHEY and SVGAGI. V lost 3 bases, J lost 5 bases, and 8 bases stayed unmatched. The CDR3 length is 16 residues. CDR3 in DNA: TGTGCCAGCAGTTATATAGGGACAGGGGGCCTCGACGAGCAGTACTTC. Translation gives CASSYIGTGGLDEQYF.

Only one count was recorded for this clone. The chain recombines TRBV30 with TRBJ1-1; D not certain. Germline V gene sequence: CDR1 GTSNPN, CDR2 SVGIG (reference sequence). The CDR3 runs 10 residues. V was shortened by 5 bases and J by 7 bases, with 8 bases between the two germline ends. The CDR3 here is CAWERDEAFF. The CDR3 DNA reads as TGTGCCTGGGAGAGAGATGAAGCTTTCTTT.

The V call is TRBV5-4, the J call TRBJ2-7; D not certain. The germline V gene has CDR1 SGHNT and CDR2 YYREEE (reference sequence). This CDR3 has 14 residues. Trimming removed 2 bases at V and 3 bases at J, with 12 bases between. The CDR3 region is CASSFSENLYEQYF. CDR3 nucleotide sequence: TGTGCCAGCAGCTTTTCGGAGAATCTCTACGAGCAGTACTTC.

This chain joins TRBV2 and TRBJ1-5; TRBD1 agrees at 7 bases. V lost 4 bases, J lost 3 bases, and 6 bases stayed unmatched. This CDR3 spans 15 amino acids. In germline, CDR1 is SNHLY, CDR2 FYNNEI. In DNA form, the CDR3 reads TGTGCCAGCAGTGCCCCCAGGGGGGTCAATCAGCCCCAGCATTTT. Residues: CASSAPRGVNQPQHF.

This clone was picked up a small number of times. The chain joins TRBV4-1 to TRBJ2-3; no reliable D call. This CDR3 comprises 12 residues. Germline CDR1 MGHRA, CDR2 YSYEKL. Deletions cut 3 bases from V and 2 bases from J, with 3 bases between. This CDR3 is CASSQYTDTQYF. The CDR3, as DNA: TGCGCCAGCAGCCAGTACACAGATACGCAGTATTTT.

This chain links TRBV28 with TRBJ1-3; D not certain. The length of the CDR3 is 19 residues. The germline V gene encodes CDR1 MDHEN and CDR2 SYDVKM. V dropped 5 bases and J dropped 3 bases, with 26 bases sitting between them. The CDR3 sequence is CASSGSRRGRRYSGNTIYF. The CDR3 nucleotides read TGTGCCAGCAGTGGAAGTCGACGTGGGAGGCGGTATAGTGGAAACACCATATATTTT.

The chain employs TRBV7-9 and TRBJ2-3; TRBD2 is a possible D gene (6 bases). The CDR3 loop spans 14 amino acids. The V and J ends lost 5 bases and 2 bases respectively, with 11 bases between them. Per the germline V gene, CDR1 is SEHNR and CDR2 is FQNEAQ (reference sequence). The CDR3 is CASSRRDATDTQYF. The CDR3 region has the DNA TGTGCCAGCAGCCGGAGGGACGCCACAGATACGCAGTATTTT. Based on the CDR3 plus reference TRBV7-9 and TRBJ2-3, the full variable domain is DTGVSQNPRHKITKRGQNVTFRCDPISEHNRLYWYRQTLGQGPEFLTYFQNEAQLEKSRLLSDRFSAERPKGSFSTLEIQRTEQGDSAMYLCASSRRDATDTQYFGPGTRLTVL.

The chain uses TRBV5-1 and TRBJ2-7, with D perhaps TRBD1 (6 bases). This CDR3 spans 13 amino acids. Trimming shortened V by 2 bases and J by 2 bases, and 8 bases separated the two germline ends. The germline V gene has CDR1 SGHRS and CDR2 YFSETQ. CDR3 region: CASSFDRTYEQYF. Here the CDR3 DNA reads TGCGCCAGCAGCTTCGACAGGACCTACGAGCAGTACTTC.

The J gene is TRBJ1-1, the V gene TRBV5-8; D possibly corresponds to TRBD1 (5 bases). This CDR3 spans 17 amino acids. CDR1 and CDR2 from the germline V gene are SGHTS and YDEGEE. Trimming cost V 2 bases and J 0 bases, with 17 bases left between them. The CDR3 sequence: CASSLNVWRGLNTEAFF. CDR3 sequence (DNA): TGTGCCAGCAGCTTAAATGTTTGGAGGGGCTTGAACACTGAAGCTTTCTTT.

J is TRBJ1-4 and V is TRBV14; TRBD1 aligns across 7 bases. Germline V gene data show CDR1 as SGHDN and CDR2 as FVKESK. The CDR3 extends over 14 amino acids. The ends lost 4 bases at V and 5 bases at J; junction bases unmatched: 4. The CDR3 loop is CASSLTGVNEKLFF. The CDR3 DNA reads TGTGCCAGCAGCCTTACAGGGGTCAATGAAAAACTGTTTTTT. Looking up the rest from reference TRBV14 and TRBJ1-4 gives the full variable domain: EAGVTQFPSHSVIEKGQTVTLRCDPISGHDNLYWYRRVMGKEIKFLLHFVKESKQDESGMPNNRFLAERTGGTYSTLKVQPAELEDSGVYFCASSLTGVNEKLFFGSGTQLSVL.

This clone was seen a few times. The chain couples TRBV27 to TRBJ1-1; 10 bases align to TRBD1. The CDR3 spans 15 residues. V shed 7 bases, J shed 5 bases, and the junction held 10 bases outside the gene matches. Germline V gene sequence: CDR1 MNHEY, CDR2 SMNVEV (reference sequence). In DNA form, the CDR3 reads TGTGCCAGCACTGGGAATGACAGGGGGCTAACTGAAGCTTTCTTT. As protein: CASTGNDRGLTEAFF.

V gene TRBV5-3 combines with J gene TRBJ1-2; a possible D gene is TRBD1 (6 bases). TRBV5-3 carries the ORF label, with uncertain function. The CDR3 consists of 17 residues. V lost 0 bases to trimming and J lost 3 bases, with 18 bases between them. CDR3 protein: CARSLAKGGGEYYGYTF. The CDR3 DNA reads TGTGCCAGAAGCTTGGCTAAGGGGGGGGGCGAGTACTATGGCTACACCTTC.

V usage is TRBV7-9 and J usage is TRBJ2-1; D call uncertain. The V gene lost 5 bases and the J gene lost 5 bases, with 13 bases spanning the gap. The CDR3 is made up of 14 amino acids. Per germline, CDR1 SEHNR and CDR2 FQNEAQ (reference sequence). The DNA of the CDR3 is TGTGCCAGCAGCCCAGCCACAGCTCACAATGAGCAGTTCTTC. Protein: CASSPATAHNEQFF.

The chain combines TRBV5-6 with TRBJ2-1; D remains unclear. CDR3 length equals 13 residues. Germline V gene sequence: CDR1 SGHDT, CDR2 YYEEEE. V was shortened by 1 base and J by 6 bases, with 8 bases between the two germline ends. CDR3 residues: CASSLSGFNEQFF. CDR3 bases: TGTGCCAGCAGCTTGTCGGGTTTCAATGAGCAGTTCTTC. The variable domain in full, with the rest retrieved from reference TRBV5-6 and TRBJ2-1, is DAGVTQSPTHLIKTRGQQVTLRCSPKSGHDTVSWYQQALGQGPQFIFQYYEEEERQRGNFPDRFSGHQFPNYSSELNVNALLLGDSALYLCASSLSGFNEQFFGPGTRLTVL.

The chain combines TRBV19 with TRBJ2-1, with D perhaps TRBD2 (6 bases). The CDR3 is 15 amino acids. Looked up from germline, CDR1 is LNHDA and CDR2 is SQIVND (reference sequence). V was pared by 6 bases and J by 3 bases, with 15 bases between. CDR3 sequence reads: CASSPWGDVYNEQFF. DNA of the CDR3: TGTGCCAGTAGCCCTTGGGGGGACGTCTACAATGAGCAGTTCTTC.

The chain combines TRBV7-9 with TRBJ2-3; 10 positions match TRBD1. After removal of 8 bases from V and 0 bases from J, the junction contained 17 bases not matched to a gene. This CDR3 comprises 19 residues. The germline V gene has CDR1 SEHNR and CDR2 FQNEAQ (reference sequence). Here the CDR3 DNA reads TGTGCCAGCGTATCTTCTGCCCGGGACAGGGGTATCAGCACAGATACGCAGTATTTT. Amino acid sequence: CASVSSARDRGISTDTQYF.